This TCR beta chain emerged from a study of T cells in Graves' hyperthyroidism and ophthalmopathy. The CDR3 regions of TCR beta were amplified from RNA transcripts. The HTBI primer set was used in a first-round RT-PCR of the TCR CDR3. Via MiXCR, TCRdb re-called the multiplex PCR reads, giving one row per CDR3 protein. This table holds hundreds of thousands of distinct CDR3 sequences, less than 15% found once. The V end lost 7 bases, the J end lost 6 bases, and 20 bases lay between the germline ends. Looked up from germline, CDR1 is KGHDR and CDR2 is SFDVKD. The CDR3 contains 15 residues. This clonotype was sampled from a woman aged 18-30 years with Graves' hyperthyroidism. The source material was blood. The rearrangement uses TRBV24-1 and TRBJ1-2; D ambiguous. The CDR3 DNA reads TGTGCCACCAGCTCCGGGGAGGGCACTCCGGATGGCTACACCTTC. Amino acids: CATSSGEGTPDGYTF.